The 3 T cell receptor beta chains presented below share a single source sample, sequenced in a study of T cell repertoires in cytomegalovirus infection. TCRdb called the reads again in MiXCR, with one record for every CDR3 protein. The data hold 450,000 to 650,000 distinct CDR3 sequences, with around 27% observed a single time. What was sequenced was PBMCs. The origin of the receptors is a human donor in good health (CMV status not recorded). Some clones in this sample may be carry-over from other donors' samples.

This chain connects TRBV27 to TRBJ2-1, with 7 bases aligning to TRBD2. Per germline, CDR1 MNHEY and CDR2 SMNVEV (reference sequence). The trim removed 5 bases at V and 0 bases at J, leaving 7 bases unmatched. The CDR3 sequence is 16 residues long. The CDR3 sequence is CASSLSSGLSYNEQFF. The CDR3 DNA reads TGTGCCAGCAGTCTGTCTAGCGGCCTCTCCTACAATGAGCAGTTCTTC.

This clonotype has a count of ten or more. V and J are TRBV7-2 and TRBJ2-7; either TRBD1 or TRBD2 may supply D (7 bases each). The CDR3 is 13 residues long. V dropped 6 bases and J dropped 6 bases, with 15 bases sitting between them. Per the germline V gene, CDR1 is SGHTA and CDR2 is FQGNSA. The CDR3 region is CASRPGGGPEQYF. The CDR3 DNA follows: TGTGCCAGCAGACCAGGGGGGGGCCCCGAGCAGTACTTC.

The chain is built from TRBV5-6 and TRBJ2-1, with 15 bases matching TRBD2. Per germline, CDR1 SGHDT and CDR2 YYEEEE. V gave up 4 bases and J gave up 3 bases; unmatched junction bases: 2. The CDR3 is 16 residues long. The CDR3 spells CASSAGLAGGYNEQFF. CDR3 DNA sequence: TGTGCCAGCAGCGCGGGACTAGCGGGAGGCTACAATGAGCAGTTCTTC.